The sequence of this TCR beta chain was determined in a study of cytomegalovirus exposure and HLA in healthy donors. Study observations and caveats: In a later analysis, TCR beta V- and J-gene trimming showed a link to a missense DCLRE1C variant.

As to this clone: No antigen is known for it. Other DNA sequences in this specimen translate into the identical CDR3.

Amplification used 60 Vbeta primers and 13 Jbeta primers. TCRdb's copy holds only in-frame clones and misses some; the assay was immunoSEQ multiplex PCR. Of some 150,000 clones listed, 80% are singletons. The CDR3 covers 15 residues. Germline-derived CDR1 and CDR2 are SGHRS and YFSETQ. Unmatched junction bases numbered 2, after V lost 1 base and J lost 5 bases. The sequence was obtained from a woman aged 25 to 45 in good health and CMV-seronegative. Material: PBMCs. The V call is TRBV5-1, the J call TRBJ2-1; 11 bases agree with TRBD2. The CDR3 spells CASSLTSGSHNEQFF. In DNA, the CDR3 is TGCGCCAGCAGCTTGACTAGCGGGAGCCACAATGAGCAGTTCTTC.